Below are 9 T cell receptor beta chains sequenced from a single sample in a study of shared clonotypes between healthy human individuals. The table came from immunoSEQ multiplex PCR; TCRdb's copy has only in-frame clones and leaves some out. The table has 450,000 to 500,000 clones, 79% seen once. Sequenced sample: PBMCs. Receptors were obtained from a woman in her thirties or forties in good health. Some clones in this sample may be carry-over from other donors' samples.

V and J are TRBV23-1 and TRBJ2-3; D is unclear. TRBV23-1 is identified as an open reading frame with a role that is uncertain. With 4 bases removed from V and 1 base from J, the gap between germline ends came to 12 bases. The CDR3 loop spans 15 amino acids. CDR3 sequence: CASSPPSSRTDTQYF. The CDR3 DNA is TGCGCCAGCAGTCCCCCCTCCTCCCGCACAGATACGCAGTATTTT.

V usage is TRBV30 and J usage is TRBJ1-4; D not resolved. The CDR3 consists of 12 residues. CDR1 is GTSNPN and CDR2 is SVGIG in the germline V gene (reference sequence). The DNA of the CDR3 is TGTGCTGTGAGGCTTATGGATGAAAAACTGTTTTTT. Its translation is CAVRLMDEKLFF. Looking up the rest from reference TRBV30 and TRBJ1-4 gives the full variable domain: SQTIHQWPATLVQPVGSPLSLECTVEGTSNPNLYWYRQAAGRGLQLLFYSVGIGQISSEVPQNLSASRPQDRQFILSSKKLLLSDSGFYLCAVRLMDEKLFFGSGTQLSVL.

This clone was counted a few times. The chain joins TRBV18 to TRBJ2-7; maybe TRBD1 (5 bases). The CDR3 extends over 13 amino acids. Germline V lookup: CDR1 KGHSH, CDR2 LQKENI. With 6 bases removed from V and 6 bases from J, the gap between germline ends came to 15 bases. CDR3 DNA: TGTGCCAGCTCGGGTCAGGGTGAAATCGAGCAGTACTTC. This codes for CASSGQGEIEQYF.

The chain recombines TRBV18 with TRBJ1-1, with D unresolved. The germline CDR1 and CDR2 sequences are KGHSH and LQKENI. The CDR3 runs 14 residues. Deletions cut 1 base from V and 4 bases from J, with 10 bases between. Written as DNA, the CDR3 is TGTGCCAGCTCACCACTTATCGCCAGCACTGAAGCTTTCTTT. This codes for CASSPLIASTEAFF.

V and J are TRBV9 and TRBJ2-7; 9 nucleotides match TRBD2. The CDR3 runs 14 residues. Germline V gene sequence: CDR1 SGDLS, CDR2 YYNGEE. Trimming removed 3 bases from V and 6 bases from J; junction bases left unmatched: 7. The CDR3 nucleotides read TGTGCCAGCAGCGCAGGGACTAGCCTAGGCGAGCAGTACTTC. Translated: CASSAGTSLGEQYF.

The CDR3 is CSVYSGQGATGELFF. In DNA, the CDR3 is TGCAGCGTTTATTCGGGACAGGGGGCCACCGGGGAGCTGTTTTTT. V gene TRBV29-1 combines with J gene TRBJ2-2; 12 bases are a match to TRBD1. CDR1 is SQVTM and CDR2 is ANQGSEA in the germline V gene. The CDR3 is 15 residues long. Trimming took 5 bases from V and 4 from J; bases not matched to a gene: 5.

CDR3 sequence: CASKLVRQFF. The CDR3 DNA reads as TGTGCCAGCAAATTGGTTCGGCAGTTCTTC. The chain uses TRBV2 and TRBJ2-1; D is undetermined. This CDR3 comprises 10 residues. V dropped 7 bases and J dropped 12 bases, with 10 bases sitting between them. Germline assignment: CDR1 SNHLY and CDR2 FYNNEI.

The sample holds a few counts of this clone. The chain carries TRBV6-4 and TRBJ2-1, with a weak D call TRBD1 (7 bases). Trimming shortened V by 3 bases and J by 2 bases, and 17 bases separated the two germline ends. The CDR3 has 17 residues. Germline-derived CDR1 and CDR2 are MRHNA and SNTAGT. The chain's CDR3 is CASSEIWGGTAYNEQFF. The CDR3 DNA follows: TGTGCCAGCAGTGAAATTTGGGGCGGGACAGCCTACAATGAGCAGTTCTTC.

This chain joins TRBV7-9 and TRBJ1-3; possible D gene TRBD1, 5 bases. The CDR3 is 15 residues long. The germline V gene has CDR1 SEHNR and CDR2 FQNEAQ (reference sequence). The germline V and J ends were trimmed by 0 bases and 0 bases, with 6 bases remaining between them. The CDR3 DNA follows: TGTGCCAGCAGCTTAGCGGGGGGCTCTGGAAACACCATATATTTT. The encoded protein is CASSLAGGSGNTIYF. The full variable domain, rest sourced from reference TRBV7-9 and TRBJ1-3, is DTGVSQNPRHKITKRGQNVTFRCDPISEHNRLYWYRQTLGQGPEFLTYFQNEAQLEKSRLLSDRFSAERPKGSFSTLEIQRTEQGDSAMYLCASSLAGGSGNTIYFGEGSWLTVV.